This T cell receptor beta chain was retrieved from a study of blood T cell repertoires in COVID-19. Using immunoSEQ multiplex PCR, the repertoire was profiled, and TCRdb retains in-frame clones only, with some absent. The sample records roughly 67,000 clones, 76% being singletons. Germline CDR1 and CDR2: SGHVS and FQNEAQ. Deletions cut 4 bases from V and 0 bases from J, with 12 bases between. The CDR3 loop spans 16 amino acids. The TCR originated in a woman aged 50 to 60 with active or convalescent COVID-19. The rearrangement joins TRBV7-8 to TRBJ2-2, with D maybe TRBD2 (6 bases). The sample was peripheral blood. This chain's CDR3 is CASSSTSRTNTGELFF. Written as DNA, the CDR3 is TGTGCCAGCAGCTCCACTAGCCGCACGAACACCGGGGAGCTGTTTTTT.